This T cell receptor beta chain was observed in a study of blood T cell repertoires in COVID-19. The wider study: Whether acute or convalescent, the COVID-19 samples came from the United States, Italy and Spain. In each case, the material was cDNA or gDNA derived from T cells, B-cell-depleted T cells, or PBMCs.

In the original analysis: Quantification of nucleated cells was approximated via reference gene primer amplification. Some clones are missing from TCRdb's copy, which holds only in-frame ones; the method was immunoSEQ multiplex PCR. The V and J calls and clone size come from that table; D and trimming were worked out from the DNA. Of about 98,000 clones listed, 75% to 85% were seen once; the top ten hold around 22%. Germline assignment: CDR1 SGHNT and CDR2 YYREEE (reference sequence). This CDR3 has 14 amino acids. Trimming cost V 4 bases and J 10 bases, with 15 bases left between them. The source of this sequence is a man in his 70s with acute or convalescent COVID-19. The sample was peripheral blood. The gene calls are TRBV5-4 and TRBJ1-6, with D perhaps TRBD1 (6 bases). CDR3 residues: CASSPGGGDSPLHF. The CDR3 DNA reads as TGTGCCAGCAGCCCTGGAGGGGGGGACTCACCCCTCCACTTT.